The 27 T cell receptor beta chains presented below share a single source sample, sequenced in a study of T cell repertoires in cytomegalovirus infection. No antigen is known for these receptors. One entry per CDR3 protein results from TCRdb running MiXCR on the reads. The table shows fewer than 950,000 distinct CDR3 sequences, with less than 35% occurring only once. The source material was cultured CD8+ T cells from PBMCs, sampled from culture after CMV antigen stimulation. These TCRs come from a human donor in good health (CMV status not recorded). Some clones in this sample may be carry-over from other donors' samples.

The chain combines TRBV7-2 with TRBJ1-4; 7 positions match TRBD1. The CDR3 extends over 14 amino acids. Germline CDR1 and CDR2: SGHTA and FQGNSA. V dropped 6 bases and J dropped 7; count of bases not matched to a gene: 8. In DNA, the CDR3 is TGTGCCAGCAGAAAACAGGGGTACGGTGAAAAACTGTTTTTT. This translates into CASRKQGYGEKLFF. Looking up the rest from reference TRBV7-2 and TRBJ1-4 gives the full variable domain: GAGVSQSPSNKVTEKGKDVELRCDPISGHTALYWYRQSLGQGLEFLIYFQGNSAPDKSGLPSDRFSAERTGGSVSTLTIQRTQQEDSAVYLCASRKQGYGEKLFFGSGTQLSVL.

The CDR3 sequence is CASSLATGWRFEAFF. For the CDR3, the DNA is TGTGCCAGCAGTTTAGCAACCGGCTGGCGATTTGAAGCTTTCTTT. The chain links TRBV27 to TRBJ1-1, with unresolved D. This CDR3 spans 15 amino acids. V was pared by 2 bases and J by 7 bases, with 17 bases between. Germline V lookup: CDR1 MNHEY, CDR2 SMNVEV (reference sequence).

The V call is TRBV6-6, the J call TRBJ2-1, with D possibly TRBD2 on 6 matching bases. Looked up from germline, CDR1 is MNHNY and CDR2 is SVGAGI (reference sequence). The CDR3 loop spans 16 amino acids. Trimming left V 0 bases short and J 4 bases short, with 13 bases between. DNA of the CDR3: TGTGCCAGCAGTTACTCTCTATATGGGGGGTACAATGAGCAGTTCTTC. It encodes CASSYSLYGGYNEQFF.

In this sample, this clonotype turned up many times. This chain's CDR3 is CASSPRDSNNSPLHF. The CDR3 DNA sequence: TGTGCCAGCAGCCCCCGGGACAGCAATAATTCACCCCTCCACTTT. The genes are TRBV7-2 and TRBJ1-6, with 7 positions matching TRBD1. J was trimmed by 5 bases and V by 5 bases; bases with no gene match: 6. This CDR3 region has 15 residues. CDR1 is SGHTA and CDR2 is FQGNSA in the germline V gene.

The CDR3 spells CASSFGDRLGDTQYF. CDR3 coding DNA: TGTGCCAGCAGTTTCGGGGACAGGTTGGGGGATACGCAGTATTTT. V is TRBV28 and J is TRBJ2-3, with 8 bases that match TRBD1. Germline CDR1 and CDR2: MDHEN and SYDVKM. With V trimmed by 3 bases and J by 6 bases, 8 bases remained unmatched. The CDR3 has 15 amino acids.

The gene calls are TRBV27 and TRBJ2-2; D uncertain. There are 15 residues in the CDR3. V was clipped by 5 bases and J by 6 bases, with 16 bases between them. The germline CDR1 and CDR2 sequences are MNHEY and SMNVEV (reference sequence). In nucleotides, the CDR3 is TGTGCCAGCAGTGCCCCGGCCTCGGGCTCCGGGGAGCTGTTTTTT. Protein product: CASSAPASGSGELFF.

The chain couples TRBV7-6 to TRBJ2-7; D perhaps matches TRBD2 (6 bases). V lost 0 bases and J 5 bases, leaving 11 bases between the germline ends. The germline V gene encodes CDR1 SGHVS and CDR2 FNYEAQ. The CDR3 sequence is 14 residues long. The CDR3 region is CASSLAPGGNEQYF. In DNA form, the CDR3 reads TGTGCCAGCAGCTTAGCGCCCGGCGGGAACGAGCAGTACTTC.

This clonotype has at least ten counts. The genes are TRBV7-2 and TRBJ2-5; D unclear. Per germline, CDR1 SGHTA and CDR2 FQGNSA. The V gene lost 3 bases and the J gene lost 5 bases, with 10 bases spanning the gap. This CDR3 has 13 amino acids. CDR3 sequence reads: CASSLWVMETQYF. The CDR3 DNA reads TGTGCCAGCAGCTTGTGGGTTATGGAGACCCAGTACTTC.

The V call is TRBV19, the J call TRBJ2-7; 9 nucleotides agree with TRBD1. In germline, CDR1 is LNHDA, CDR2 SQIVND (reference sequence). The trim removed 5 bases at V and 1 base at J, leaving 6 bases unmatched. The CDR3 has 15 residues. CDR3 DNA sequence: TGTGCCAGTAGTCCTGTGGGACAGGGTTCCTACGAGCAGTACTTC. It translates to CASSPVGQGSYEQYF.

The rearrangement joins TRBV6-1 to TRBJ2-5; TRBD1 might be the D (6 bases). Trimming took 0 bases from V and 5 from J, leaving 7 bases between them. The CDR3 is 13 residues long. Germline CDR1 is MNHNS and CDR2 is SASEGT. CDR3 in DNA: TGTGCCAGCAGTGAAGCTGGGGGCGAGACCCAGTACTTC. Its protein is CASSEAGGETQYF.

The V gene is TRBV19, the J gene TRBJ2-2; 8 bases map to TRBD1. From germline, CDR1 is LNHDA and CDR2 SQIVND (reference sequence). This CDR3 has 16 amino acids. Trimming removed 4 bases from V and 4 bases from J; junction bases left unmatched: 8. The CDR3 reads CASSTSRGPATGELFF. In nucleotides, the CDR3 is TGTGCCAGTAGTACCAGCAGGGGGCCGGCCACCGGGGAGCTGTTTTTT.

The rearrangement joins TRBV14 to TRBJ2-1, with D possibly being TRBD2 (6 bases). CDR1 is SGHDN and CDR2 is FVKESK in the germline V gene. The CDR3 consists of 14 residues. Trimming removed 1 base at V and 9 bases at J, with 13 bases between. DNA of the CDR3: TGTGCCAGCAGCCAAGGGTCCGGGGGTACTGAGCAGTTCTTC. Protein: CASSQGSGGTEQFF.

The chain couples TRBV5-6 to TRBJ2-2; D is uncertain. The CDR3 is made up of 15 amino acids. The germline V gene has CDR1 SGHDT and CDR2 YYEEEE. V was trimmed by 1 base and J by 4 bases, leaving 11 bases between them. CDR3 sequence: CASSLSGLITGELFF. The CDR3 region has the DNA TGTGCCAGCAGCTTGTCGGGCCTGATCACCGGGGAGCTGTTTTTT.

The sample holds a few counts of this clonotype. This rearrangement joins TRBV4-1 to TRBJ2-5; D perhaps matches TRBD2 (5 bases). Trimming removed 1 base from V and 5 bases from J, with 14 bases in between. The CDR3 runs 15 residues. The germline V gene has CDR1 MGHRA and CDR2 YSYEKL. In DNA form, the CDR3 reads TGCGCCAGCAGCCAAGCATTAGGAGGAGAGGAGACCCAGTACTTC. Protein sequence: CASSQALGGEETQYF.

This clonotype was seen ten or more times. V is TRBV7-8 and J is TRBJ2-1, with D uncertain. V lost 5 bases, J lost 3 bases, and 8 bases lay in between. Germline CDR1 is SGHVS and CDR2 is FQNEAQ. The CDR3 contains 13 residues. In DNA form, the CDR3 reads TGTGCCAGCAGCCCCCAGATCTACAATGAGCAGTTCTTC. Residues: CASSPQIYNEQFF. Variable domain in full (rest from reference TRBV7-8 and TRBJ2-1): GAGVSQSPRYKVAKRGQDVALRCDPISGHVSLFWYQQALGQGPEFLTYFQNEAQLDKSGLPSDRFFAERPEGSVSTLKIQRTQQEDSAVYLCASSPQIYNEQFFGPGTRLTVL.

The chain links TRBV5-6 to TRBJ2-5; D may be TRBD1 or TRBD2 (5 bases each). Germline V CDR1 and CDR2: SGHDT, YYEEEE. V shed 2 bases and J shed 2 bases, with 10 bases lying between them. The CDR3 length is 14 residues. In DNA form, the CDR3 reads TGTGCCAGCAGCTTTAGTGAGGGGCAAGAGACCCAGTACTTC. The encoded protein is CASSFSEGQETQYF.

This clonotype turned up a few times. This chain joins TRBV7-9 and TRBJ2-1; 13 bases fit TRBD2. The ends lost 4 bases at V and 0 bases at J; junction bases unmatched: 18. The germline CDR1 and CDR2 sequences are SEHNR and FQNEAQ (reference sequence). The CDR3 extends over 22 amino acids. CDR3 loop: CASSSSGHRTSGGLSSYNEQFF. CDR3 bases: TGTGCCAGCAGCTCCTCGGGACACCGGACTAGCGGGGGACTCAGCTCCTACAATGAGCAGTTCTTC. Combining the CDR3 with reference TRBV7-9 and TRBJ2-1 gives the whole variable domain DTGVSQNPRHKITKRGQNVTFRCDPISEHNRLYWYRQTLGQGPEFLTYFQNEAQLEKSRLLSDRFSAERPKGSFSTLEIQRTEQGDSAMYLCASSSSGHRTSGGLSSYNEQFFGPGTRLTVL.

The rearrangement joins TRBV9 to TRBJ1-4, with 7 bases aligning to TRBD1. V lost 3 bases to trimming and J lost 5 bases; unmatched junction nucleotides: 4. Germline V gene data show CDR1 as SGDLS and CDR2 as YYNGEE. This CDR3 is built from 14 residues. The CDR3 DNA sequence: TGTGCCAGCAGCGGAGGGACAGACAATGAAAAACTGTTTTTT. Its translation: CASSGGTDNEKLFF.

In its sample, this clonotype was seen a few times. This rearrangement joins TRBV2 to TRBJ1-6; TRBD1 matches at 7 bases. Germline values: CDR1 SNHLY, CDR2 FYNNEI. V trimming: 2 bases; J trimming: 5 bases; junction bases outside the gene matches: 9. The CDR3 length is 17 residues. The CDR3 spells CASSELPARGNNSPLHF. The CDR3 DNA sequence: TGTGCCAGCAGTGAACTTCCCGCCAGGGGGAATAATTCACCCCTCCACTTT.

In this sample, this clonotype turned up a few times. The genes are TRBV6-2 or TRBV6-3 and TRBJ2-1, with 7 bases matching TRBD1. The V segment lost 6 bases and the J segment 5 bases; nucleotides outside the gene matches: 7. The CDR3 has 14 amino acids. Germline assignment: CDR1 MNHEY and CDR2 SVGEGT. DNA for the CDR3: TGTGCCAGCAGACCCAGGGGGTCCAACAATGAGCAGTTCTTC. It encodes CASRPRGSNNEQFF.

This chain connects TRBV5-1 to TRBJ2-1, with TRBD2 matching over 11 bases. V trimming: 4 bases; J trimming: 10 bases; junction bases outside the gene matches: 7. This CDR3 has 14 amino acids. Germline V gives CDR1 SGHRS, CDR2 YFSETQ. CDR3 nucleotide sequence: TGCGCCAGCAGCCCTAGCGGGGGGATTAAAGAGCAGTTCTTC. It specifies CASSPSGGIKEQFF.

On this clonotype: A clone one base away is much larger, so this may be a read error. This chain connects TRBV6-2 or TRBV6-3 to TRBJ1-1; D is ambiguous. Germline V gives CDR1 MNHEY, CDR2 SVGEGT. There are 13 residues in the CDR3. CDR3 amino acids: CAGSYPPGNEAFF. CDR3 nucleotide sequence: TGTGCCGGCAGTTACCCCCCGGGAAACGAAGCTTTCTTT.

This clonotype occurred a few times. The DNA of the CDR3 is TGCGCCAGCAGCCAAGACAACAATGCTTTCTTT. It specifies CASSQDNNAFF. This rearrangement joins TRBV4-1 to TRBJ1-1; D unclear. The germline V and J ends were trimmed by 0 bases and 11 bases, with 7 bases remaining between them. Germline V lookup: CDR1 MGHRA, CDR2 YSYEKL. This CDR3 has 11 amino acids.

This clonotype was seen ten or more times. The J gene is TRBJ2-1, the V gene TRBV7-6; D gene ambiguous. Between the trimmed V and J ends, which lost 5 bases and 6 bases, there was a span of 8 bases. Germline loops: CDR1 SGHVS, CDR2 FNYEAQ. The CDR3 has 12 residues. For the CDR3, the DNA is TGTGCCAGCAGCCACGACCTCAATGAGCAGTTCTTC. Protein: CASSHDLNEQFF.

The chain joins TRBV4-1 to TRBJ2-3, with D uncertain. This CDR3 has 15 amino acids. CDR1 and CDR2 from the germline V gene are MGHRA and YSYEKL. Trimming shortened V by 4 bases and J by 0 bases, and 11 bases separated the two germline ends. In nucleotides, the CDR3 is TGCGCCAGCAGCCGCATATTGGGTAGCACAGATACGCAGTATTTT. As protein: CASSRILGSTDTQYF.

In this sample, this clonotype turned up a few times. The genes are TRBV29-1 and TRBJ1-2; D is undetermined. Trimming took off 7 bases at V and 7 bases at J, with 16 bases between the two ends. There are 12 residues in the CDR3. The germline gives CDR1 SQVTM, CDR2 ANQGSEA. CDR3 loop: CSAGPHFRGYTF. As DNA, the CDR3 is TGCAGCGCCGGCCCCCATTTCCGTGGCTACACCTTC.

This clonotype was seen a few times. The chain carries TRBV6-5 and TRBJ2-1; no clear D gene. There are 16 residues in the CDR3. Germline lookup yields CDR1 MNHEY and CDR2 SVGAGI. V lost 6 bases to trimming and J lost 2 bases, with 17 bases between them. This CDR3 is CASSPDREGTYNEQFF. As DNA, the CDR3 is TGTGCCAGCAGCCCCGATCGTGAAGGGACCTACAATGAGCAGTTCTTC.